This TCR beta chain was captured by sequencing in a study of blood T cell repertoires in COVID-19. Background on the study: Samples representing acute and convalescent COVID-19 were sourced from the United States, Italy and Spain. T cells, B-cell-depleted T cells, or PBMCs provided the cDNA or gDNA that served as material.

This CDR3 region has 13 residues. V shed 3 bases and J shed 9 bases, with 12 bases lying between them. The V gene's germline CDR1 is KGHSH and CDR2 LQKENI. Enrolment of Seattle patients took place during active infection, and they were followed longitudinally. Authors' methods: Amplification of reference gene primers provided the estimated nucleated cell counts. The table came from immunoSEQ multiplex PCR; TCRdb's copy has only in-frame clones and leaves some out. V and J calls plus clone size are reproduced from that table; the DNA served to infer D and trimming. Among roughly 170,000 clones, approximately 90% were seen once, and the ten largest hold around 13%.

The sequencing sample was made of peripheral blood. The receptor was isolated from a woman aged 65 to 85 with COVID-19, enrolled during active disease. The gene calls are TRBV18 and TRBJ1-5; D uncertain. CDR3 protein: CASSPIQRGPQHF. The CDR3 DNA is TGTGCCAGCTCACCCATCCAGCGGGGGCCCCAGCATTTT. Full variable domain (missing parts from reference TRBV18 and TRBJ1-5): NAGVMQNPRHLVRRRGQEARLRCSPMKGHSHVYWYRQLPEEGLKFMVYLQKENIIDESGMPKERFSAEFPKEGPSILRIQQVVRGDSAAYFCASSPIQRGPQHFGDGTRLSIL.